This TCR beta chain emerged from a study of beta chain features in type 1 diabetes. In the study overall: Summed over all samples, the examined sorted cells came to roughly 110,000,000.

Trimming shortened V by 3 bases and J by 0 bases, and 15 bases separated the two germline ends. CDR3 length: 17 residues. Looked up from germline, CDR1 is LGHNA and CDR2 is YNFKEQ. A note on this clone: The antigen is not known.

Expressed TCRB transcripts were sequenced because the isolated RNA had all been reverse transcribed beforehand. Libraries were prepared by immunoSEQ multiplex PCR; TCRdb keeps only in-frame clonotypes and omits some of them. The sample has 630,000 or so clones, about 14% seen once; the top ten hold nearly 0.04%. Study-wide findings and caveats: Junctions at VDJ sites from type 1 diabetes patients had fewer insertions and more deletions. Compared with healthy donors, patients appeared to share more similar naive, central memory and regulatory TCRB repertoires. Type 1 diabetes patients had TCRB CDR3s that were shorter (moderately but significantly so) in all four CD4+ subsets.

This sequence joins TRBV4-2 and TRBJ2-1; D gene uncertain. Sequenced input: naive CD4+ T cells from blood. The clonotype was recovered from a man aged 18 to 30 with type 1 diabetes. The DNA for the CDR3 is TGTGCCAGCAGCCAGGCTAAAGGGCAGAGCTCCTACAATGAGCAGTTCTTC. It encodes CASSQAKGQSSYNEQFF.